The 17 T cell receptor beta chains below all came from one sample that was sequenced in a study of blood T cell repertoires in COVID-19. TCRdb keeps only in-frame clones here, not all; method: immunoSEQ multiplex PCR. Of roughly 250,000 clones listed, approximately 90% are singletons. Sequencing used PBMCs or T cells enriched from blood (not recorded which). The receptor set was obtained from a man aged 50 to 59 who had been exposed to COVID-19.

CDR3 sequence reads: CASSLIGAGALHF. Written as DNA, the CDR3 is TGTGCCAGCAGCTTAATTGGTGCCGGGGCCCTCCACTTT. The chain is built from TRBV7-9 and TRBJ1-6; D not certain. CDR1 and CDR2 from the germline V gene are SEHNR and FQNEAQ (reference sequence). V shed 2 bases and J shed 14 bases, with 13 bases lying between them. There are 13 residues in the CDR3.

The chain links TRBV28 to TRBJ2-3; the match to TRBD2 covers 7 bases. The junction had 3 bases not matched to a gene; V was cut back by 0 bases and J by 3 bases. Germline CDR1 MDHEN, CDR2 SYDVKM. The CDR3 consists of 15 residues. Here the CDR3 reads CASSLWGEGTDTQYF. For the CDR3, the DNA is TGTGCCAGCAGTTTATGGGGGGAGGGTACAGATACGCAGTATTTT.

The chain carries TRBV30 and TRBJ2-2; 11 bases align to TRBD2. With V trimmed by 0 bases and J by 5 bases, 11 bases remained unmatched. Looked up from germline, CDR1 is GTSNPN and CDR2 is SVGIG (reference sequence). This CDR3 has 18 residues. The chain's CDR3 is CAWSVRLAGLIRTGELFF. The DNA for the CDR3 is TGTGCCTGGAGTGTGAGACTAGCGGGGCTAATACGGACCGGGGAGCTGTTTTTT.

This clone has more than one count but fewer than ten. The rearrangement uses TRBV28 and TRBJ2-7; 8 bases align to TRBD1. V lost 5 bases to trimming and J lost 6 bases; unmatched junction nucleotides: 12. This CDR3 is built from 15 residues. The germline gives CDR1 MDHEN, CDR2 SYDVKM. The CDR3 reads CASSAPGQEPSEQYV. CDR3 DNA sequence: TGTGCCAGCAGTGCCCCGGGACAGGAGCCTTCCGAGCAGTACGTC.

The CDR3 sequence is CASSITGTNTEAFF. Written as DNA, the CDR3 is TGTGCCAGTAGTATAACAGGGACGAACACTGAAGCTTTCTTT. The chain employs TRBV19 and TRBJ1-1; D possibly corresponds to TRBD1 (6 bases). Between the trimmed V and J ends, which lost 2 bases and 1 base, there was a span of 8 bases. The CDR3 has 14 amino acids. Germline CDR1 and CDR2: LNHDA and SQIVND (reference sequence).

The rearrangement links TRBV5-1 to TRBJ1-3, with TRBD1 matching over 9 bases. V lost 1 base and J lost 6; bases outside the gene matches: 8. CDR3 length equals 16 residues. Germline lookup yields CDR1 SGHRS and CDR2 YFSETQ. Here the CDR3 reads CASSLYPGQGENTIYF. The CDR3 region has the DNA TGCGCCAGCAGCTTGTACCCGGGACAGGGCGAAAACACCATATATTTT.

This clone was found once. The rearrangement uses TRBV5-1 and TRBJ1-1; D call uncertain. The CDR3 runs 14 residues. The V end was cut by 0 bases, the J end by 0 bases, with 6 bases between. Germline V CDR1 and CDR2: SGHRS, YFSETQ. The CDR3 nucleotides are TGCGCCAGCAGCTTGGGCGGGATGAACACTGAAGCTTTCTTT. This translates into CASSLGGMNTEAFF.

The J gene is TRBJ1-2, the V gene TRBV9; D may be TRBD1 (6 bases). V dropped 1 base and J dropped 2 bases, with 6 bases sitting between them. The germline CDR1 and CDR2 sequences are SGDLS and YYNGEE. This CDR3 contains 13 residues. The CDR3 region has the DNA TGTGCCAGCAGCGTAACAGGGAACTATGGCTACACCTTC. Its protein product is CASSVTGNYGYTF. Complete variable domain (other parts from reference TRBV9 and TRBJ1-2): DSGVTQTPKHLITATGQRVTLRCSPRSGDLSVYWYQQSLDQGLQFLIQYYNGEERAKGNILERFSAQQFPDLHSELNLSSLELGDSALYFCASSVTGNYGYTFGSGTRLTVV.

This clone was recorded once. V gene TRBV5-1 combines with J gene TRBJ2-7; 9 bases match TRBD1. The CDR3 has 15 residues. The junction had 6 bases not matched to a gene; V was cut back by 1 base and J by 4 bases. In germline, CDR1 is SGHRS, CDR2 YFSETQ. CDR3 sequence: CASSLILQGAYEQYF. CDR3 nucleotide sequence: TGCGCCAGCAGCTTGATTTTACAGGGGGCGTACGAGCAGTACTTC. Full variable domain (outside the CDR3, taken from reference TRBV5-1 and TRBJ2-7): KAGVTQTPRYLIKTRGQQVTLSCSPISGHRSVSWYQQTPGQGLQFLFEYFSETQRNKGNFPGRFSGRQFSNSRSEMNVSTLELGDSALYLCASSLILQGAYEQYFGPGTRLTVT.

J is TRBJ2-5 and V is TRBV2; a possible D gene is TRBD1 (7 bases). Trimming shortened V by 2 bases and J by 4 bases, and 20 bases separated the two germline ends. The CDR3 runs 17 residues. Germline V gene sequence: CDR1 SNHLY, CDR2 FYNNEI. DNA of the CDR3: TGTGCCAGCAGTGAAAGCCAGGGGGGTTTGGTTGGAGAGACCCAGTACTTC. Translating it yields CASSESQGGLVGETQYF.

The chain combines TRBV9 with TRBJ2-1; 7 nucleotides agree with TRBD2. V shed 6 bases, J shed 3 bases, and the junction held 9 bases outside the gene matches. Per germline, CDR1 SGDLS and CDR2 YYNGEE. This CDR3 has 15 residues. The CDR3 DNA is TGTGCCAGCACCGAAAGCGGGGACTACTACAATGAGCAGTTCTTC. Translating it yields CASTESGDYYNEQFF.

The chain employs TRBV5-1 and TRBJ1-1; TRBD1 matches 7 bases. Germline CDR1 and CDR2: SGHRS and YFSETQ. The trim removed 0 bases at V and 5 bases at J, leaving 4 bases unmatched. This CDR3 has 14 amino acids. The CDR3, as DNA: TGCGCCAGCAGCTTGGGTCAGGGGGGAACTGAAGCTTTCTTT. Its protein product is CASSLGQGGTEAFF.

The rearrangement uses TRBV7-8 and TRBJ2-7; TRBD2 agrees at 7 bases. The germline CDR1 and CDR2 sequences are SGHVS and FQNEAQ. CDR3 length equals 15 residues. J lost 4 bases, V lost 1 base, and 7 bases had no gene match. CDR3 coding DNA: TGTGCCAGCAGCTTAGGTCGAGCGGGGACGTACGAGCAGTACTTC. This codes for CASSLGRAGTYEQYF. Variable domain in full (rest from reference TRBV7-8 and TRBJ2-7): GAGVSQSPRYKVAKRGQDVALRCDPISGHVSLFWYQQALGQGPEFLTYFQNEAQLDKSGLPSDRFFAERPEGSVSTLKIQRTQQEDSAVYLCASSLGRAGTYEQYFGPGTRLTVT.

The gene calls are TRBV3-1 (or the pseudogene TRBV3-2) and TRBJ1-2; 8 nucleotides match TRBD1. The CDR3 consists of 16 residues. Trimming removed 4 bases from V and 5 bases from J; junction bases left unmatched: 12. Germline values: CDR1 LGHDT, CDR2 YNNKEL (reference sequence). The CDR3 DNA reads as TGTGCCAGCAGCCCGACAGGGGCTTTCCCCATGTATGGCTACACCTTC. Translated, it gives CASSPTGAFPMYGYTF.

The chain is built from TRBV27 and TRBJ1-4; no firm D call. The CDR3 spans 16 residues. Trimming shortened V by 6 bases and J by 8 bases, and 22 bases separated the two germline ends. Germline V gene lookup returns CDR1 MNHEY and CDR2 SMNVEV (reference sequence). CDR3 residues: CASSQRLWESEEKLFF. The CDR3 region has the DNA TGTGCCAGCAGCCAGAGGTTGTGGGAGTCGGAGGAAAAACTGTTTTTT.

The CDR3 reads CASEQGRYGYTF. CDR3 bases: TGTGCCAGCGAACAGGGACGCTATGGCTACACCTTC. The rearrangement uses TRBV28 and TRBJ1-2, with a weak D call TRBD1 (6 bases). V was clipped by 8 bases and J by 4 bases, with 11 bases between them. CDR1 is MDHEN and CDR2 is SYDVKM in the germline V gene. This CDR3 spans 12 amino acids.

The chain uses TRBV9 and TRBJ2-6; no clear D. This CDR3 is 15 amino acids long. V was shortened by 0 bases and J by 0 bases, with 4 bases between the two germline ends. Germline lookup yields CDR1 SGDLS and CDR2 YYNGEE. CDR3: CASSVGSSGANVLTF. The CDR3 DNA reads TGTGCCAGCAGCGTAGGGAGCTCTGGGGCCAACGTCCTGACTTTC.